This is a list of T cell receptor beta chains from one sample in a study of blood T cell repertoires in COVID-19. This table comes from immunoSEQ multiplex PCR, and its TCRdb copy is limited to in-frame clones, with some not included. The sample holds about 23,000 clones; roughly 72% are singletons and the top ten take 43%. Material for sequencing was peripheral blood. Every receptor here comes from a woman older than 75 with acute or convalescent COVID-19. Each CDR3 is given with its conserved first and last residue. D genes are given only for firm matches. Some rows mark clone size as missing; the rest say once, few, many or name a class of expanded clone.

J gene | V gene | clone size | D gene | CDR3 protein | CDR3 DNA
TRBJ2-1 | TRBV11-2 | - | TRBD2 | CASRLLAGVSYEQFF | TGTGCCAGCAGACTCCTAGCGGGAGTGTCGTATGAGCAGTTCTTC
TRBJ2-7 | TRBV28 | - | - | CASSHREQYF | TGTGCCAGCAGCCACAGGGAGCAGTACTTC
TRBJ1-2 | TRBV5-5 | once | - | CASSLAFRQPTNYGYTF | TGTGCCAGCAGCTTGGCCTTCAGACAGCCTACTAACTATGGCTACACCTTC
TRBJ1-2 | TRBV4-1 | - | TRBD1 | CASSRSMPGQGNYGYTF | TGCGCCAGCAGCCGCTCAATGCCGGGACAGGGGAACTATGGCTACACCTTC
TRBJ2-3 | TRBV4-3 | - | - | CASSQGPPGLDQADTQYF | TGCGCCAGCAGCCAAGGGCCTCCAGGGTTGGATCAGGCAGATACGCAGTATTTT
TRBJ2-1 | TRBV7-7 | - | - | CASSLGAGSSYNEQFF | TGTGCTAGCAGCTTAGGGGCGGGGAGCTCCTACAATGAGCAGTTCTTC
TRBJ2-1 | TRBV19 | once | TRBD2 | CASGGVPGGPENEQFF | TGTGCCAGCGGTGGGGTGCCGGGGGGGCCGGAGAATGAGCAGTTCTTC
TRBJ2-7 | TRBV10-1 | - | - | CASSEVRGEAYEQYF | TGCGCCAGCAGTGAGGTCCGAGGAGAGGCCTACGAGCAGTACTTC
TRBJ1-5 | TRBV19 | - | TRBD1 | CASSRFGQDDQPQHF | TGTGCCAGTAGCCGCTTCGGACAGGACGATCAGCCCCAGCATTTT
TRBJ1-4 | TRBV25-1 | few | - | CASSPAGGNEKLFF | TGTGCCAGCAGTCCGGCGGGGGGTAATGAAAAACTGTTTTTT
TRBJ2-7 | TRBV19 | - | - | CASSTGAHEQYF | TGTGCCAGTAGTACAGGGGCCCACGAGCAGTACTTC
TRBJ1-1 | TRBV6-1 | - | TRBD1 | CASSERGTVNTEAFF | TGTGCCAGCAGTGAAAGAGGGACAGTAAACACTGAAGCTTTCTTT
TRBJ2-2 | TRBV6-6 | - | TRBD2 | CASSGSSGGVRAGELFF | TGTGCCAGCAGTGGATCAAGCGGGGGTGTGAGGGCCGGGGAGCTGTTTTTT
TRBJ1-6 | TRBV11-2 | - | - | CASSLDQGLNSPLHF | TGTGCCAGCAGCTTAGATCAGGGGCTGAATTCACCCCTCCACTTT
TRBJ1-3 | TRBV12-5 | - | TRBD1 | CASGRDSSGNTIYF | TGTGCTAGTGGCCGGGACAGCTCTGGAAACACCATATATTTT
TRBJ2-7 | TRBV5-5 | few | TRBD1 | CASSFRTGGSYEQYF | TGTGCCAGCAGCTTTCGTACAGGGGGCTCCTACGAGCAGTACTTC
TRBJ2-7 | TRBV7-2 | - | TRBD2 | CASSLVVGLAGGAYEQYF | TGTGCCAGCAGCTTAGTTGTAGGACTAGCGGGAGGAGCCTACGAGCAGTACTTC
TRBJ2-7 | TRBV2 | once | TRBD2 | CASTPTGGRMYEQYF | TGTGCCAGCACCCCAACGGGCGGGAGGATGTACGAGCAGTACTTC
TRBJ1-4 | TRBV12-5 | few | - | CATGTRGGEKLFF | TGTGCTACCGGCACCCGGGGAGGAGAAAAACTGTTTTTT
TRBJ1-1 | TRBV6-5 | - | - | CASRPGLKNTEAFF | TGTGCCAGCAGGCCTGGACTGAAGAACACTGAAGCTTTCTTT
TRBJ2-5 | TRBV20-1 | once | - | CSASPKETQYF | TGCAGTGCTAGTCCCAAAGAGACCCAGTACTTC
TRBJ1-3 | TRBV2 | - | - | CASGLGAASGNTIYF | TGTGCCAGCGGGCTGGGGGCAGCCTCTGGAAACACCATATATTTT
TRBJ2-7 | TRBV3-1/TRBV3-2 | - | TRBD2 | CASSQGGTSGYEQYF | TGTGCCAGCAGCCAAGGGGGGACTAGCGGTTACGAGCAGTACTTC
TRBJ2-5 | TRBV12-5 | - | TRBD1 | CASGPDTGGETQYF | TGTGCTAGTGGCCCTGATACAGGGGGAGAGACCCAGTACTTC
TRBJ2-4 | TRBV21-1 | few | - | CASSKEASLAKNIQYF | TGTGCCAGCAGCAAAGAGGCTAGCCTAGCCAAAAACATTCAGTACTTC
TRBJ1-4 | TRBV25-1 | - | TRBD1 | CASSGPGQVNEKLFF | TGTGCCAGCAGTGGCCCGGGACAGGTTAATGAAAAACTGTTTTTT
TRBJ1-6 | TRBV30 | - | TRBD1 | CAWSAGTGLSSPLHF | TGTGCCTGGAGTGCCGGGACAGGGTTAAGTTCACCCCTCCACTTT
TRBJ2-3 | TRBV24-1 | - | TRBD2 | CATSDSRGGDPESTDTQYF | TGTGCCACCAGTGACTCCCGGGGGGGGGACCCTGAGAGCACAGATACGCAGTATTTT
TRBJ2-2 | TRBV2 | - | - | CASGQEMATAGELFF | TGTGCCAGCGGCCAGGAAATGGCGACCGCCGGGGAGCTGTTTTTT
TRBJ1-1 | TRBV7-8 | few | TRBD1 | CASSLGTGYTEAFF | TGTGCCAGCAGCTTAGGGACAGGGTACACTGAAGCTTTCTTT
TRBJ1-1 | TRBV29-1 | - | - | CSPPGRDTEAFF | TGCAGCCCCCCTGGCCGGGACACTGAAGCTTTCTTT
TRBJ2-1 | TRBV5-1 | - | TRBD2 | CASIREGDNEQFF | TGCGCCAGCATTCGGGAGGGGGACAATGAGCAGTTCTTC
TRBJ1-1 | TRBV10-3 | - | TRBD1 | CAISPTGDEAFF | TGTGCCATCAGCCCGACAGGGGATGAAGCTTTCTTT
TRBJ2-1 | TRBV20-1 | - | - | CSARGDAWELF | TGCAGTGCTAGAGGTGACGCCTGGGAGCTCTTC
TRBJ1-5 | TRBV6-6 | - | TRBD1 | CASSYGTGQNQPQHF | TGTGCCAGCAGTTACGGGACAGGCCAAAATCAGCCCCAGCATTTT
TRBJ2-5 | TRBV18 | - | - | CASSPSPTQETQYF | TGTGCCAGCTCACCAAGCCCTACCCAAGAGACCCAGTACTTC
TRBJ2-1 | TRBV10-3 | - | TRBD2 | CAISGSGRQNEQFF | TGTGCCATCAGCGGAAGCGGGAGGCAGAATGAGCAGTTCTTC
TRBJ1-2 | TRBV13 | few | TRBD1 | CASSPRQGPNYGYTF | TGTGCCAGCAGCCCCAGACAGGGACCTAACTATGGCTACACCTTC
TRBJ1-5 | TRBV7-2 | - | - | CASSLSVETAYSNQPQHF | TGTGCCAGCAGCTTAAGTGTAGAGACAGCCTATAGCAATCAGCCCCAGCATTTT
TRBJ2-4 | TRBV7-8 | - | TRBD1 | CASSFRQGDIQYF | TGTGCCAGCAGCTTCCGACAGGGAGACATTCAGTACTTC
TRBJ1-5 | TRBV28 | - | - | CASSLQDQPQHF | TGTGCCAGCAGTCTGCAGGATCAGCCCCAGCATTTT
TRBJ2-1 | TRBV2 | - | TRBD2 | CASSERRGVYNEQFF | TGTGCCAGCAGTGAAAGGCGGGGGGTATACAATGAGCAGTTCTTC
TRBJ2-2 | TRBV11-3 | - | - | CASSRPGTGELFF | TGTGCCAGCAGCCGACCGGGCACCGGGGAGCTGTTTTTT
TRBJ2-5 | TRBV5-1 | - | TRBD1 | CASSLGTGTETQYF | TGCGCCAGCAGCTTGGGGACAGGGACAGAGACCCAGTACTTC
TRBJ1-1 | TRBV30 | once | TRBD1 | CACDRAENTEAFF | TGTGCCTGTGACAGGGCTGAGAACACTGAAGCTTTCTTT
TRBJ1-2 | TRBV29-1 | - | - | CSVDMEYLGDYGYTF | TGCAGCGTTGACATGGAATATCTGGGAGACTATGGCTACACCTTC
TRBJ1-5 | TRBV19 | - | TRBD1 | CASSGTGAQPQHF | TGTGCCAGTTCCGGGACAGGGGCTCAGCCCCAGCATTTT
TRBJ2-1 | TRBV11-2 | - | TRBD2 | CASSWLLAGGNEQFF | TGTGCCAGCAGCTGGCTCCTAGCGGGAGGCAATGAGCAGTTCTTC
TRBJ1-2 | TRBV5-8 | - | - | CASSYVTKAREGGYTF | TGTGCCAGCAGCTACGTGACTAAAGCCAGGGAGGGGGGCTACACCTTC
TRBJ2-2 | TRBV5-1 | - | TRBD1 | CASSSTGSSTGELFF | TGCGCCAGCAGCTCGACAGGGTCCTCAACCGGGGAGCTGTTTTTT
TRBJ1-2 | TRBV3-1/TRBV3-2 | - | TRBD1 | CASSQTGGTYGYTF | TGTGCCAGCAGCCAGACAGGGGGAACCTATGGCTACACCTTC
TRBJ1-2 | TRBV5-1 | - | - | CASSLQTGYVGYGYTF | TGCGCCAGCAGCTTGCAAACAGGGTATGTCGGCTATGGCTACACCTTC
TRBJ1-6 | TRBV12-3/TRBV12-4 | once | - | CASSFRGDSPLHF | TGTGCCAGCAGTTTTCGGGGAGATTCACCCCTCCACTTT
TRBJ1-2 | TRBV30 | - | TRBD1 | CAWSRDRPYGYTF | TGTGCCTGGAGTAGGGACAGACCTTATGGCTACACCTTC
TRBJ1-6 | TRBV11-2 | - | - | CASSLRSLSLSPLHF | TGTGCCAGCAGCTTAAGATCTTTGTCACTTTCACCCCTCCACTTT